This entry features one T cell receptor (beta chain) sequence. Antigen unknown. CD4+ cell separation produced CD45RA+ naive and CD45RA-negative memory subsets. TCRdb's table, derived via immunoSEQ multiplex PCR, lists solely in-frame clones and lacks some. The sample yields 2 million to 2.5 million clones, around 95% seen once. The data are from a study of shared clonotypes between healthy human individuals. As for the study in general: There were three CD4 naive, three CD4 memory, two CD8 naive and one CD8 memory plates per donor. Study results and limitations: Only a few donors were included, so the genetic and exposure-history diversity represented was limited. Among non-shared clonotypes, generation probabilities were lower than among those shared by all four donors.

The CDR3 consists of 15 residues. V lost 7 bases to trimming and J lost 2 bases, with 16 bases between them. Germline CDR1 SGHRS, CDR2 YFSETQ. This sequence was found in a man aged 18 to 30 in good health. The V gene is TRBV5-1, the J gene TRBJ1-5, with a weak D call TRBD1 (6 bases). Specimen: naive CD4+ T cells sorted from blood. Noted subset: CD45RA+ positively selected. CDR3 loop: CASHPGGSGNQPQHF. Here the CDR3 DNA reads TGCGCCAGCCATCCTGGGGGCTCGGGCAATCAGCCCCAGCATTTT.